This T cell receptor (beta chain) was recovered during a study of beta chain features in type 1 diabetes. Study findings and constraints: A closer apparent resemblance between naive, central memory and Treg TCRB repertoires was seen in patients than in healthy donors. Type 1 diabetes patients had moderately but significantly shorter TCRB CDR3s in all four CD4+ subsets. For type 1 diabetes patients, VDJ junctions showed fewer insertions and more deletions.

Every bit of the isolated RNA underwent reverse transcription, so sequencing read expressed TCRB transcripts. Data came from immunoSEQ multiplex PCR; TCRdb stores just in-frame clones and leaves some out. The sample has more than 250,000 clones; around 24% are singletons. Based on CD45RO/CCR7/CD25/CD127/CD95/CD27, CD4+ regulatory, stem cell-like memory, naive and central memory cells were sorted. This clone was recorded a few times. What it recognizes is unknown. The germline V gene encodes CDR1 LNHNV and CDR2 YYDKDF (reference sequence). Trimming at V came to 0 bases and at J to 4 bases, leaving 10 bases not matched to a gene. The CDR3 is 17 amino acids.

The specimen was naive CD4+ T cells from blood. The V call is TRBV15, the J call TRBJ1-2; 8 bases are a match to TRBD1. The sequence was obtained from a woman in her thirties with type 1 diabetes. Written as DNA, the CDR3 is TGTGCCACCAGCAGAGATGGGAGGACAGGGAAAAGCTATGGCTACACCTTC. Its translation is CATSRDGRTGKSYGYTF.